The rows below give T cell receptor beta chains drawn from one sample of a study of blood T cell repertoires in COVID-19. Libraries were prepared by immunoSEQ multiplex PCR; TCRdb keeps only in-frame clonotypes and omits some of them. The profile covers just under 300,000 clones, with around 87% appearing a single time and around 1.2% taken by the ten largest. The specimen sequenced was peripheral blood. All receptors come from a man aged 70-80 years with acute or convalescent COVID-19. CDR3s include the opening cysteine and the closing phenylalanine or tryptophan. Each record gives: V gene, CDR3 length, CDR3 protein.

V gene: TRBV9; CDR3 length: 15; CDR3 protein: CASSAGLGITDTQYF
V gene: TRBV7-2; CDR3 length: 13; CDR3 protein: CASSLLDRRGYTF
V gene: TRBV5-4; CDR3 length: 14; CDR3 protein: CASSRSGSYNEQFF
V gene: TRBV11-2; CDR3 length: 15; CDR3 protein: CASSLSGGLQETQYF
V gene: TRBV6-5; CDR3 length: 15; CDR3 protein: CASSYAGGAKNIQYF
V gene: TRBV19; CDR3 length: 12; CDR3 protein: CAAGYRAGEAFF
V gene: TRBV28; CDR3 length: 15; CDR3 protein: CASSTRQGYDQPQHF
V gene: TRBV19; CDR3 length: 17; CDR3 protein: CASSGGQGARVFAEAFF
V gene: TRBV6-2/TRBV6-3; CDR3 length: 15; CDR3 protein: CASSFLAGPTGELFF
V gene: TRBV5-4; CDR3 length: 14; CDR3 protein: CASSSRGGRNEQFF
V gene: TRBV5-1; CDR3 length: 18; CDR3 protein: CASSLQGLAAANTGELFF
V gene: TRBV6-5; CDR3 length: 14; CDR3 protein: CASSSGQGMIRLFF
V gene: TRBV5-1; CDR3 length: 15; CDR3 protein: CASSLAESEVYGYTF
V gene: TRBV7-2; CDR3 length: 16; CDR3 protein: CASSLTARGNNSPLHF
V gene: TRBV5-4; CDR3 length: 18; CDR3 protein: CASSLVGSEAGEVDEQYF
V gene: TRBV27; CDR3 length: 15; CDR3 protein: CASSLSGLAGVPQYF
V gene: TRBV7-9; CDR3 length: 13; CDR3 protein: CASRNTGGTEAFF
V gene: TRBV7-2; CDR3 length: 15; CDR3 protein: CASSSRTVGPPPLHF
V gene: TRBV5-1; CDR3 length: 15; CDR3 protein: CASRNGTSGAYEQYF
V gene: TRBV7-9; CDR3 length: 14; CDR3 protein: CASSFSTGLETQYF
V gene: TRBV29-1; CDR3 length: 15; CDR3 protein: CSVVPSGRSTDTQYF
V gene: TRBV18; CDR3 length: 14; CDR3 protein: CASSPGTGGDGYTF
V gene: TRBV7-2; CDR3 length: 15; CDR3 protein: CASRRGGTGNQPQHF
V gene: TRBV19; CDR3 length: 14; CDR3 protein: CASNQQGSNQPQHF
V gene: TRBV11-3; CDR3 length: 16; CDR3 protein: CASSSSSGQGADGYTF
V gene: TRBV5-8; CDR3 length: 16; CDR3 protein: CASSLAPGGGTGELFF
V gene: TRBV5-1; CDR3 length: 16; CDR3 protein: CASSPNPGQPTDTQYF
V gene: TRBV5-1; CDR3 length: 16; CDR3 protein: CASAPGDRGSRYGYTF
V gene: TRBV5-4; CDR3 length: 15; CDR3 protein: CASSLGGQGDTEAFF